Listed below are T cell receptor beta chains from one sample, sequenced in a study of multiple sclerosis patients with progressive multifocal leukoencephalopathy. This table comes from immunoSEQ multiplex PCR, and its TCRdb copy is limited to in-frame clones, with some not included. The sample includes 25,000 to 35,000 clones, 87% of them seen just once. The sequencing used PBMCs, collected from a patient treated with natalizumab. These receptors originate from a human donor with progressive multifocal leukoencephalopathy. The CDR3 runs from the conserved cysteine through the conserved F or W.

V: TRBV6-5; length: 16; CDR3: CASSYSFSGRFGEQFF
V: TRBV6-5; length: 13; CDR3: CASSPGGSQPQHF
V: TRBV18; length: 16; CDR3: CASSQTSGINTDTQYF
V: TRBV2; length: 14; CDR3: CASSESTSRQPQHF
V: TRBV6-1; length: 13; CDR3: CASSEYGNQPQHF
V: TRBV19; length: 14; CDR3: CASSPKTGWGELFF
V: TRBV2; length: 11; CDR3: CASSYTDTQYF
V: TRBV6-6; length: 12; CDR3: CASRGGTVEQYF
V: TRBV6-4; length: 14; CDR3: CASSDATGGDEQFF
V: TRBV6-5; length: 13; CDR3: CASSVLVWNEQYF
V: TRBV30; length: 13; CDR3: CAWSMGLYQPQHF
V: TRBV12-5; length: 16; CDR3: CASGSSGNLNTGELFF
V: TRBV5-1; length: 14; CDR3: CASSLALGSYEQYF
V: TRBV28; length: 13; CDR3: CATLRDRGPEAFF
V: TRBV10-3; length: 13; CDR3: CAISDLKRTEAFF
V: TRBV7-2; length: 17; CDR3: CASSHNQGVSAKNIQYF
V: TRBV28; length: 14; CDR3: CASEVRDAEDEQFF
V: TRBV5-6; length: 13; CDR3: CASSSTSAYEQYF
V: TRBV7-9; length: 18; CDR3: CASSSLAGGSSQYNEQFF
V: TRBV6-5; length: 13; CDR3: CASSYRGGDEQYF
V: TRBV27; length: 16; CDR3: CASSARDRGKGTEAFF
V: TRBV5-4; length: 15; CDR3: CASSLGAESTDTQYF
V: TRBV14; length: 14; CDR3: CASSQALSYNEQFF
V: TRBV7-8; length: 14; CDR3: CASSLMVPSYEQYF
V: TRBV27; length: 14; CDR3: CASSLVGGQETQYF
V: TRBV5-4; length: 15; CDR3: CASSRTSGTPYEQYF
V: TRBV4-1; length: 16; CDR3: CASSQMAGTGVGKLFF
V: TRBV9; length: 15; CDR3: CASSWASGSYNEQFF
V: TRBV28; length: 15; CDR3: CASTLMTSVSYEQYF
V: TRBV1; length: 20; CDR3: CTSSQEGTSGRARVSYEQYF
V: TRBV9; length: 16; CDR3: CASSVGNSRSGNTIYF
V: TRBV6-1; length: 16; CDR3: CASSALSGRARSEQFF